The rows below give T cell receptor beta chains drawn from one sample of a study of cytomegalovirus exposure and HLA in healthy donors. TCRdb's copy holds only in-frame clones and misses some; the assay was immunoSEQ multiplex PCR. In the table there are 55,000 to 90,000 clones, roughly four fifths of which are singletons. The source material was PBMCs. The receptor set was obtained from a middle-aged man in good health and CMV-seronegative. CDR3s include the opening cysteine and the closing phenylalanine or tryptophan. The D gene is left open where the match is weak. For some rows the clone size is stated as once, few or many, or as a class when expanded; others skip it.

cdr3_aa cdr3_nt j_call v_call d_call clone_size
CASSLTLISTDTQYF TGTGCCAGCAGCTTAACCCTAATAAGCACAGATACGCAGTATTTT TRBJ2-3 TRBV7-3 . .
CASTYGGQGYNEQFF TGTGCCAGCACCTACGGGGGACAGGGTTACAATGAGCAGTTCTTC TRBJ2-1 TRBV6-5 TRBD1 .
CAWSLQGAYNSPLHF TGTGCCTGGAGTTTACAGGGGGCTTATAATTCACCCCTCCACTTT TRBJ1-6 TRBV30 TRBD1 few
CASSPPGTGREQYF TGTGCCAGCTCACCACCGGGGACAGGGCGCGAGCAGTACTTC TRBJ2-7 TRBV18 TRBD1 .
CASGRQGSNQPQHF TGTGCCAGCGGCCGACAGGGGAGCAATCAGCCCCAGCATTTT TRBJ1-5 TRBV27 TRBD1 .
CASSSNSGLGGYTF TGTGCCAGCAGTTCCAACTCGGGGTTGGGTGGCTACACCTTC TRBJ1-2 TRBV6-5 . once
CASSIGDSTYNEQFF TGTGCCAGTAGTATTGGTGACAGTACGTACAATGAGCAGTTCTTC TRBJ2-1 TRBV19 . .
CASSQMAGFNEKLFF TGTGCCAGCTCCCAAATGGCGGGATTTAATGAAAAACTGTTTTTT TRBJ1-4 TRBV18 . .
CAWREGFSKLFF TGTGCCTGGAGGGAGGGGTTTTCTAAACTGTTTTTT TRBJ1-4 TRBV30 . .
CASMGRGRGTEAFF TGTGCCAGTATGGGTCGCGGCAGGGGGACTGAAGCTTTCTTT TRBJ1-1 TRBV19 TRBD1 .